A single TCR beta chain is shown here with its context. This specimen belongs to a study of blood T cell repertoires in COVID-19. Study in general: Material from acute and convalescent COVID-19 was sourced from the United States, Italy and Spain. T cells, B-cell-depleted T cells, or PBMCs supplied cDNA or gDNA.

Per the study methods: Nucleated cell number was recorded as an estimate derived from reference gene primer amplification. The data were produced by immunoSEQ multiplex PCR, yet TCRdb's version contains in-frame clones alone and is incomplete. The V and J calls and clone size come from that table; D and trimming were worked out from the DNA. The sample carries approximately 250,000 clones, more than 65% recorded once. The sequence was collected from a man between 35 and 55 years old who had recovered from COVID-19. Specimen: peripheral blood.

CDR3 bases: TGTGCCAGCAGTCCGGGGACAGGGTACTTAGGTGAGCAGTTCTTC. This gives the protein CASSPGTGYLGEQFF. J is TRBJ2-1 and V is TRBV14, with 9 nucleotides matching TRBD1. V gave up 6 bases and J gave up 9 bases; unmatched junction bases: 12. The CDR3 spans 15 residues. Germline lookup yields CDR1 SGHDN and CDR2 FVKESK.